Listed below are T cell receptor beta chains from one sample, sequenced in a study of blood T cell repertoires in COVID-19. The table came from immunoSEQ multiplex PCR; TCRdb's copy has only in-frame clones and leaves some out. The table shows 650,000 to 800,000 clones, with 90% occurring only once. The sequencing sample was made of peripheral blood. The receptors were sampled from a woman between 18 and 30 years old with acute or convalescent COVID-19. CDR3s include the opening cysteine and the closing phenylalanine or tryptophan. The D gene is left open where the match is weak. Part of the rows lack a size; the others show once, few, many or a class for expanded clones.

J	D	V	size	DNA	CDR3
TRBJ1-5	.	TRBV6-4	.	TGTGCCAGCAGTGCCGAAGGGGATCAGCCCCAGCATTTT	CASSAEGDQPQHF
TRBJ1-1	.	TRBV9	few	TGTGCCAGCAGCGTATACGGGAACGCTGAAGCTTTCTTT	CASSVYGNAEAFF
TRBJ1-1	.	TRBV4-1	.	TGCGCCAGCAGGGGGGACATGAACACTGAAGCTTTCTTT	CASRGDMNTEAFF
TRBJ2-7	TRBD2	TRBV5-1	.	TGCGCCAGCAGCAAGACTAGCGGGGGCCCTACGGAGCAGTACTTC	CASSKTSGGPTEQYF
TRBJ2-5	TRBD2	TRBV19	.	TGTGCCGCTAGTGGACTAGCGGGGGCCAGGGAGACCCAGTACTTC	CAASGLAGARETQYF
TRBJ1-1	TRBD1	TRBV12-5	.	TGTGCTAGTGGTCCACAGGGGGCGAGTGAAGCTTTCTTT	CASGPQGASEAFF
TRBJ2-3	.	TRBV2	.	TGTGCCAGCAGTGAACGGGGGGCAGGGACCCTGGATACGCAGTATTTT	CASSERGAGTLDTQYF
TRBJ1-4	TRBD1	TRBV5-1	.	TGCGCCAGCAGCCCAAGACAGGGGGCTAATGAAAAACTGTTTTTT	CASSPRQGANEKLFF
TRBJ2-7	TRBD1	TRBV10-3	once	TGTGCCATCAGTGAGTCCAGGGGGTTCTACGAGCAGTACTTC	CAISESRGFYEQYF
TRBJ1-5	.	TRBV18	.	TGTGCCAGCCAGGGAGGAAGCAATCAGCCCCAGCATTTT	CASQGGSNQPQHF
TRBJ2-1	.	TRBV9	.	TGTGCCAGCAGCGTAGAAGGGGGGGTTAGCCGAAATTACAATGAGCAGTTCTTC	CASSVEGGVSRNYNEQFF
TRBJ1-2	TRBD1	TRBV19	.	TGTGCCAGTAGTATCCTCGGACAGGGGGCGGGAGATGGCTACACCTTC	CASSILGQGAGDGYTF
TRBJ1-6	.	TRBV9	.	TGTGCCAGCAGCGGAACCTCAGGTTGGAATTCACCCCTCCACTTT	CASSGTSGWNSPLHF
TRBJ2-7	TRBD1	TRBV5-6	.	TGTGCCAGCGAGGGACAGGGCAAGGGCGAGCAGTACTTC	CASEGQGKGEQYF
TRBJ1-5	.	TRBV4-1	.	TGCGCCAGCAGCCAAGATCAGGGTTTACGGCAGCCCCAGCATTTT	CASSQDQGLRQPQHF
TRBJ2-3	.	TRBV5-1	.	TGCGCCAGCAGCTTGGTGGCGGGCACAGATACGCAGTATTTT	CASSLVAGTDTQYF
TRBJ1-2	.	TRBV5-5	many	TGTGCCAGCAGCCCCGGAGGCTATTTAACACATACTGACCCCAGCTATGGCTACACCTTC	CASSPGGYLTHTDPSYGYTF
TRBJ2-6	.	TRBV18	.	TGTGCCAGCTCACCCCGCTCTGGGGCCAACGTCCTGACTTTC	CASSPRSGANVLTF
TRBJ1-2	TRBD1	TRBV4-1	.	TGCGCCAGCAGCCCAGGAGGACAGGAGAGAAACTATGGCTACACCTTC	CASSPGGQERNYGYTF
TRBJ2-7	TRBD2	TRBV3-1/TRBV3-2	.	TGTGCCAGCAGCTTCATGGGGAGGGGCGAGCAGTACTTC	CASSFMGRGEQYF
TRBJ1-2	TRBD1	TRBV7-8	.	TGTGCCAGCAGCTTAGGGTCAGGGGGCAACACCTTC	CASSLGSGGNTF
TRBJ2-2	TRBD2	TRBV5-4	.	TGTGCCAGCAGCCCCTTCGGGGGGACCACCGGGGAGCTGTTTTTT	CASSPFGGTTGELFF
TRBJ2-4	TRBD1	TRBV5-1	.	TGCGCCAGCAGCTCCCACCGGACAGGGGGGAACATTCAGTACTTC	CASSSHRTGGNIQYF
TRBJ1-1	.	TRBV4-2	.	TGTGCCAGCAGCCAAGACTCCCCCCGCGGCCGAAGGGGGTCTACAACGCGCTTCTTT	CASSQDSPRGRRGSTTRFF
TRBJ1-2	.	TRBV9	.	TGTGCCAGCAGCGTCATGATGGGCGGAGAAGCGGGTGGCTACACCTTC	CASSVMMGGEAGGYTF
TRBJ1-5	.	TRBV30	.	TGTGCCTGGAGTAAAGGCAGGGAAAAGCCCCAGCATTTT	CAWSKGREKPQHF
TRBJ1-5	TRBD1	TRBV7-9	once	TGTGCCAGCAGCAGGGACAGGGTCCCGAATCAGCCCCAGCATTTT	CASSRDRVPNQPQHF
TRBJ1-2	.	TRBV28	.	TGTGCCAGCAGTTTACCGCAGTCCTATGGCTACACCTTC	CASSLPQSYGYTF
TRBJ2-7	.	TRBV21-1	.	TGTGCCAGCAGCAGGGCTAGCGGGGGCTACGAGCAGTACTTC	CASSRASGGYEQYF
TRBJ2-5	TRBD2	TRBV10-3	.	TGTGCCATCAGTCGGGAGGGAGAGACCCAGTACTTC	CAISREGETQYF
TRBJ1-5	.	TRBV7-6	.	TGTGCCAGCAGCCCTACAGGGTGGGGCAATCAGCCCCAGCATTTT	CASSPTGWGNQPQHF
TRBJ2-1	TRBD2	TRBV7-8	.	TGTGCCAGCAAGTCTCGACTAGCGGGGAGTCTCGGCAATGAGCAGTTCTTC	CASKSRLAGSLGNEQFF
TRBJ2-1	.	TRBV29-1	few	TGCAGCGCCGGGACATCACCTTACAATGAGCAGTTCTTC	CSAGTSPYNEQFF
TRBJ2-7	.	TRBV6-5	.	TGTGCCAGCAGTTTCGGGGACGAGCAGTACTTC	CASSFGDEQYF
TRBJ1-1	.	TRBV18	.	TGTGCCAGCTCATGGTTCCGCACGGGGGGGAACACTGAAGCTTTCTTT	CASSWFRTGGNTEAFF